The sequence of this T cell receptor beta chain was determined in a study of shared clonotypes between healthy human individuals. The wider study: Donors had three CD4 naive, three CD4 memory, two CD8 naive and one CD8 memory plate apiece. Overall study results and limits: Expectations were that clonotype sharing among donors would be affected by sequencing depth. Around 5.3% of naive CD4 clonotypes were shared across several donors. Only blood was sampled, and tissue TCR repertoires likely differ from blood ones.

This table comes from immunoSEQ multiplex PCR, and its TCRdb copy is limited to in-frame clones, with some not included. The data hold about 2.1 million clones, with roughly 91% observed a single time. CDR1 is MNHEY, CDR2 SMNVEV, per germline (reference sequence). The CDR3 covers 16 residues. Losses at the gene ends were 0 bases for V and 7 bases for J; bases not matched to a gene: 8. Concerning this clone itself: Antigen specificity is unknown.

Naive CD8 cells comprised CD45RO-negative, CCR7-positively selected cells, excluding terminally differentiated effector memory CD45RA+ cells. The material sequenced was naive CD8+ T cells from PBMCs. V and J are TRBV27 and TRBJ1-5, with TRBD1 identical over 8 bases. The TCR comes from a man younger than 30 in good health. Some clones in this sample may be carry-over from other donors' samples. CDR3 protein: CASSLSSAGGGQPQHF. CDR3 in DNA: TGTGCCAGCAGTTTATCCTCTGCAGGGGGCGGCCAGCCCCAGCATTTT.